Listed below are T cell receptor beta chains from one sample, sequenced in a study of OX40 agonist ivuxolimab in advanced cancers. Generated by immunoSEQ multiplex PCR, the TCRdb table keeps only in-frame clones and is missing some. The sample comprises roughly 80,000 clones, over 80% of which are singletons, and 0.85% rests with the top ten. This sample comprised CD4+ or CD8+ T cells sorted from blood, obtained in a trial of the OX40 agonist ivuxolimab. The source is an adult with an advanced solid tumor such as melanoma, head and neck, liver or kidney cancer. CDR3s include the opening cysteine and the closing phenylalanine or tryptophan. The D gene is left open where the match is weak. Where a row states a size, it is once, few, many or the class of an expanded clone; other rows omit it.

clone size	V gene	D gene	J gene	CDR3 DNA	CDR3 protein
NA	TRBV7-7	TRBD2	TRBJ2-5	TGTGCCAGCAGCTTTGCGGGGGACGTTCAAGAGACCCAGTACTTC	CASSFAGDVQETQYF
once	TRBV30	NA	TRBJ1-4	TGTGCCTGGAGTGTATCGAGAGATACAACTAATGAAAAACTGTTTTTT	CAWSVSRDTTNEKLFF
NA	TRBV18	NA	TRBJ2-1	TGTGCCAGCTCTCACCGGGATGAGCAGTTCTTC	CASSHRDEQFF
NA	TRBV5-1	TRBD2	TRBJ2-5	TGCGCCAGCAGCTTGGCCGGGGGGAAAGAGACCCAGTACTTC	CASSLAGGKETQYF
NA	TRBV7-3	TRBD1	TRBJ1-1	TGTGCCAGCAGCCTCTATTCTCCCGGGACAGGCAACTACATGAACACTGAAGCTTTCTTT	CASSLYSPGTGNYMNTEAFF
NA	TRBV5-1	NA	TRBJ2-1	TGCGCCAGCAGCTTGACAGGGACTTCCTACAATGAGCAGTTCTTC	CASSLTGTSYNEQFF
NA	TRBV5-1	NA	TRBJ1-1	TGCGCCAGCAGCCCAACAGGGACTACGAACACTGAAGCTTTCTTT	CASSPTGTTNTEAFF
NA	TRBV2	TRBD1	TRBJ1-2	TGTGCCAGCAGGGAAGCCCCGGGACAGGGCGGGGGTTATGGCTACACCTTC	CASREAPGQGGGYGYTF
NA	TRBV29-1	TRBD2	TRBJ2-7	TGCAGCGTGGCGGGACTAGCGTCCTACGAGCAGTACTTC	CSVAGLASYEQYF
NA	TRBV7-2	TRBD1	TRBJ1-4	TGTGCCAGCAGCCTAGACAGGGGGCGTACCGGTGAAAAACTGTTTTTT	CASSLDRGRTGEKLFF
NA	TRBV10-3	NA	TRBJ2-7	TGTGCCATCAGTGCTGAGGGGAGATACGAGCAGTACTTC	CAISAEGRYEQYF
NA	TRBV5-6	NA	TRBJ2-1	TGTGCCAGCAGTTTGGACTTCACAGGAGACTCCTACAATGAGCAGTTCTTC	CASSLDFTGDSYNEQFF
NA	TRBV5-8	NA	TRBJ2-3	TGTGCCAGCAGCTCCCCTTGGCCGGGGGCCCACCTTAGCACAGATACGCAGTATTTT	CASSSPWPGAHLSTDTQYF
NA	TRBV6-5	TRBD1	TRBJ1-1	TGTGCCAGCAGATCCCGACAGGGTACCGAAGCTTTCTTT	CASRSRQGTEAFF
NA	TRBV4-1	NA	TRBJ1-2	TGCGCCAGCAGCCAAGGAACGGGGGCACTTGGCTACACCTTC	CASSQGTGALGYTF
few	TRBV5-4	TRBD1	TRBJ2-3	TGTGCCAGCAGCTTTGACAGGGGGAGCACAGATACGCAGTATTTT	CASSFDRGSTDTQYF
NA	TRBV19	TRBD2	TRBJ2-1	TGTGCCAGTAAACCTAGCGGGGGGGGCTCCTACAATGAGCAGTTCTTC	CASKPSGGGSYNEQFF
NA	TRBV2	NA	TRBJ1-6	TGTGCCAGCAGACCCGGTGAAGCGCAATATAATTCACCCCTCCACTTT	CASRPGEAQYNSPLHF
NA	TRBV11-2	TRBD1	TRBJ2-7	TGTGCCAGCAGGAACAGGGGGATCTCGTACGAGCAGTACTTC	CASRNRGISYEQYF
once	TRBV25-1	NA	TRBJ1-1	TGTGCCAGCAGTGCCCAAAGGAGGGACTCTGAAGCTTTCTTT	CASSAQRRDSEAFF
NA	TRBV5-4	TRBD1	TRBJ2-7	TGTGCCAGCAGCTTTGACAGGGGCTCCTACGAGCAGTACTTC	CASSFDRGSYEQYF
NA	TRBV4-1	NA	TRBJ1-6	TGCGCCAGCAGCCAAGGGTCAGATGGGCATAATTCACCCCTCCACTTT	CASSQGSDGHNSPLHF
NA	TRBV5-4	TRBD2	TRBJ2-5	TGTGCCGCGCAAGCGGGGCCACAAGAGACCCAGTACTTC	CAAQAGPQETQYF
NA	TRBV4-3	NA	TRBJ1-2	TGCGCCAGCAGCCAAGATACAGGTTCAAGCGGCTACACCTTC	CASSQDTGSSGYTF
NA	TRBV19	NA	TRBJ1-1	TGTGCCAGTAGTATCTACAGGAACACTGAAGCTTTCTTT	CASSIYRNTEAFF
NA	TRBV30	NA	TRBJ1-1	TGTGCCTGGAGCGTGAATCCTTTGAACACTGAAGCTTTCTTT	CAWSVNPLNTEAFF
NA	TRBV9	TRBD2	TRBJ2-5	TGTGCCAGCAGCGTAGATCCGGGGGGATCGGAGACCCAGTACTTC	CASSVDPGGSETQYF
NA	TRBV7-2	NA	TRBJ2-5	TGTGCCAGCAGCTGGGGGAGAGGGACGGGACGCGAGACCCAGTACTTC	CASSWGRGTGRETQYF
NA	TRBV4-1	TRBD1	TRBJ2-2	TGCGCCAGCAGCCAAGGACAGGGGGCCGACGGGGAGCTGTTTTTT	CASSQGQGADGELFF
NA	TRBV6-6	NA	TRBJ1-3	TGTGCCAGCAGTTCGGCTGGGGGGGGAGATGGAAACACCATATATTTT	CASSSAGGGDGNTIYF
NA	TRBV6-1	NA	TRBJ1-2	TGTGCCAGCAGTGAAATGGCGTTTGGCTTGGGCTACACCTTC	CASSEMAFGLGYTF
NA	TRBV5-1	NA	TRBJ1-2	TGCGCCAGCAGCTTGGCCCCAGGGAGCGACTATGGCTACACCTTC	CASSLAPGSDYGYTF
NA	TRBV9	NA	TRBJ1-4	TGTGCCAGCAGCGCGACGGTCACTAATGAAAAACTGTTTTTT	CASSATVTNEKLFF